This entry lists 25 T cell receptor beta chains sequenced from one sample in a study of spatial heterogeneity in lung cancer. Study-level results: For expanded intratumoral alpha and beta TCRs, counts tracked tumor mutation counts.

These TCRs' antigens remain unknown. Time point of the sample: sample taken at primary tumor resection. TCRdb redid the calling of the 5' RACE reads with MiXCR, one entry per CDR3 protein. The data hold some 970 distinct CDR3 sequences, with over 3.5% observed a single time. Here the sequenced sample was lung tumor tissue, taken at surgery. These receptors were obtained from a male donor with early-stage non-small cell lung cancer.

By sample share, this clonotype is medium-sized. V gene TRBV5-1 combines with J gene TRBJ2-3; the D is unclear. Germline V gene data show CDR1 as SGHRS and CDR2 as YFSETQ. V was shortened by 4 bases and J by 4 bases, with 7 bases between the two germline ends. The CDR3 loop spans 12 amino acids. DNA of the CDR3: TGCGCCAGCAGCAGAGAGGCAGATACGCAGTATTTT. This codes for CASSREADTQYF.

This clonotype is categorized as medium-sized (0.01 to 0.1%). The V gene is TRBV6-6, the J gene TRBJ1-5; D gene ambiguous. The V gene's germline CDR1 is MNHNY and CDR2 SVGAGI (reference sequence). Trimming shortened V by 5 bases and J by 6 bases, and 14 bases separated the two germline ends. This CDR3 is built from 14 residues. CDR3 nucleotides: TGTGCCAGCAGTCTACCGGGCCCCAGTCAGCCCCAGCATTTT. This translates into CASSLPGPSQPQHF.

This clonotype is labeled as medium-sized. This chain joins TRBV11-3 and TRBJ2-1; the D is unclear. This CDR3 contains 12 residues. Per the germline V gene, CDR1 is SGHNT and CDR2 is YENEEA. The V end was cut by 5 bases, the J end by 7 bases, with 9 bases between. The CDR3 nucleotides read TGTGCCAGCAGCACGTGGGGAAATGAGCAGTTCTTC. Translating gives CASSTWGNEQFF.

This clonotype was detected ten times or more. The chain has TRBV12-3 or TRBV12-4 and TRBJ1-1, with D perhaps matching TRBD1 (6 bases). V was trimmed by 6 bases and J by 5 bases, leaving 10 bases between them. The CDR3 runs 12 residues. The CDR3 region has the DNA TGTGCCAGCAGGCAGCAGGGGACTGAAGCTTTCTTT. Amino acid sequence: CASRQQGTEAFF.

This clonotype counts as medium-sized. This chain uses TRBV9 with TRBJ2-7; 7 positions match TRBD2. Germline lookup yields CDR1 SGDLS and CDR2 YYNGEE. V was pared by 3 bases and J by 6 bases, with 15 bases of the junction left unmatched. The CDR3 totals 16 residues. The CDR3 region is CASSAPSAAGEGEQYV. The DNA for the CDR3 is TGTGCCAGCAGCGCCCCTTCCGCGGCGGGAGAGGGCGAGCAGTACGTC.

The chain has TRBV7-2 and TRBJ2-5; D gene uncertain. Germline CDR1 reads SGHTA; CDR2 reads FQGNSA. The V end was cut by 3 bases, the J end by 4 bases, with 3 bases between. The CDR3 length is 11 residues. The CDR3 region has the DNA TGTGCCAGCAGCTTTGGAGAGACCCAGTACTTC. Translating it yields CASSFGETQYF.

By its share, this clonotype is large. The genes are TRBV20-1 and TRBJ2-7; 8 bases fit TRBD2. V lost 0 bases and J lost 2; bases outside the gene matches: 6. This CDR3 region has 15 residues. Germline V CDR1 and CDR2: DFQATT, SNEGSKA (reference sequence). This CDR3 reads CSARDLERGTYEQYF. DNA of the CDR3: TGCAGTGCTAGAGATCTTGAGCGGGGGACCTACGAGCAGTACTTC.

A note on this clonotype: One end of the junction varies from germline; a read error may be responsible. V usage is TRBV4-3 and J usage is TRBJ2-1; 14 bases line up with TRBD2. Per germline, CDR1 LGHNA and CDR2 YSLEER. The CDR3 sequence is 14 residues long. CDR3 nucleotides: TGCGCCAGCAGCTCCGGGACTAGCGGGGGCTATGAGCAGTTC. This sequence encodes CASSSGTSGGYEQF.

In this sample, this clonotype is medium-sized. The chain links TRBV13 to TRBJ1-1, with a possible D match to TRBD1 (6 bases). Deletions cut 11 bases from V and 3 bases from J, with 13 bases between. Germline V lookup: CDR1 PRHDT, CDR2 FYEKMQ (reference sequence). The CDR3 sequence is 12 residues long. This CDR3 reads CAFRGGYTEAFF. The CDR3 bases are TGTGCCTTCAGGGGAGGGTACACTGAAGCTTTCTTT.

In its sample, this clonotype ranks as medium-sized. The chain combines TRBV6-6 with TRBJ1-3; the D gene is possibly TRBD1 (6 bases). The CDR3 is 14 amino acids. Trimming removed 7 bases from V and 4 bases from J, with 14 bases in between. Germline CDR1 and CDR2: MNHNY and SVGAGI (reference sequence). CDR3 DNA: TGTGCCAGCAACGAACAGGGACACGGAAACACCATATATTTT. It yields the protein CASNEQGHGNTIYF.

By frequency in the sample, this clonotype is large. This sequence joins TRBV27 and TRBJ2-2; a possible D gene is TRBD2 (5 bases). CDR1 MNHEY and CDR2 SMNVEV come from the germline V gene (reference sequence). The germline V and J ends were trimmed by 6 bases and 4 bases, with 15 bases remaining between them. The CDR3 covers 15 residues. CDR3 residues: CASRETGNPTGELFF. CDR3 bases: TGTGCCAGCAGAGAGACCGGGAACCCCACCGGGGAGCTGTTTTTT.

By its share, this clonotype is medium-sized. The rearrangement links TRBV6-5 to TRBJ1-1, with no clear D. Germline assignment: CDR1 MNHEY and CDR2 SVGAGI. Trimming left V 4 bases short and J 3 bases short, with 12 bases between. This CDR3 is built from 14 residues. CDR3 region: CASSWAEGDTEAFF. CDR3 DNA: TGTGCCAGCAGTTGGGCGGAAGGAGACACTGAAGCTTTCTTT.

The rearrangement links TRBV6-5 to TRBJ2-2, with 7 positions matching TRBD2. Germline assignment: CDR1 MNHEY and CDR2 SVGAGI. The CDR3 totals 18 residues. Trimming at V came to 0 bases and at J to 7 bases, leaving 14 bases not matched to a gene. CDR3 bases: TGTGCCAGCAGTTACTCCCGACGCCTAGCGTGGGGGGGCGGGGAGCTGTTTTTT. It yields the protein CASSYSRRLAWGGGELFF.

In its sample, this clonotype ranks as medium-sized. Here the CDR3 DNA reads TGTGCCTGGAGTTCCTGGGACAATGAGCAGTTCTTC. This codes for CAWSSWDNEQFF. This chain uses TRBV30 with TRBJ2-1; unclear D gene. Per germline, CDR1 GTSNPN and CDR2 SVGIG (reference sequence). The CDR3 is 12 residues long. Trimming took off 2 bases at V and 5 bases at J, with 7 bases between the two ends.

There are many counts of this clonotype. The chain carries TRBV5-4 and TRBJ2-5; 13 bases fit TRBD2. The CDR3 loop spans 15 amino acids. Germline V CDR1 and CDR2: SGHNT, YYREEE (reference sequence). With V trimmed by 4 bases and J by 5 bases, 5 bases remained unmatched. The CDR3 sequence: CASSRGLAGQETQYF. CDR3 nucleotides: TGTGCCAGCAGCCGGGGACTAGCGGGACAGGAGACCCAGTACTTC.

By proportion, this clonotype is medium-sized (0.01 to 0.1%). This chain uses TRBV4-3 with TRBJ2-5; 8 nucleotides line up with TRBD2. CDR3 length: 14 residues. In germline, CDR1 is LGHNA, CDR2 YSLEER. Trimming took 0 bases from V and 5 from J; bases not matched to a gene: 2. The CDR3 DNA reads TGCGCCAGCAGCCAAGACTCTAGCGGGGAGACCCAGTACTTC. Its translation is CASSQDSSGETQYF.

Judged by abundance, this clonotype is medium-sized. The rearrangement joins TRBV7-8 to TRBJ2-1; 11 bases fit TRBD2. Losses at the gene ends were 8 bases for V and 3 bases for J; bases not matched to a gene: 6. CDR1 and CDR2 from the germline V gene are SGHVS and FQNEAQ. The CDR3 runs 15 residues. The CDR3 nucleotides read TGTGCCAGCGGACTAGCGGGCCCACACTACAATGAGCAGTTCTTC. It yields the protein CASGLAGPHYNEQFF.

This clonotype is judged medium-sized (0.01 to 0.1%). The chain couples TRBV4-3 to TRBJ1-4; D gene ambiguous. The germline gives CDR1 LGHNA, CDR2 YSLEER. There are 15 residues in the CDR3. V was pared by 1 base and J by 10 bases, with 16 bases between. CDR3 in DNA: TGCGCCAGCAGCCAAGGTGCGGACGAATTAGGAAAACTGTTTTTT. Translated: CASSQGADELGKLFF.

This clonotype counts as medium-sized. V is TRBV2 and J is TRBJ2-5, with 9 bases that match TRBD2. CDR3 size: 16 residues. CDR1 and CDR2 (germline): SNHLY, FYNNEI. V lost 2 bases, J lost 5 bases, and 9 bases stayed unmatched. The CDR3 nucleotides read TGTGCCAGCAGTGAATACCGCGGGGGGGCCGGGGAGACCCAGTACTTC. Translating gives CASSEYRGGAGETQYF.

Relative to its sample, this clonotype is medium-sized. This chain connects TRBV6-6 to TRBJ2-1, with D hard to call. Germline CDR1 and CDR2: MNHNY and SVGAGI (reference sequence). The germline V and J ends were trimmed by 6 bases and 7 bases, with 10 bases remaining between them. CDR3 length equals 12 residues. Here the CDR3 reads CASSAGINEQFF. The DNA for the CDR3 is TGTGCCAGCAGCGCTGGAATTAATGAGCAGTTCTTC.

This clonotype is labeled medium-sized. The chain recombines TRBV6-5 with TRBJ1-2, with 9 bases matching TRBD1. The V gene's germline CDR1 is MNHEY and CDR2 SVGAGI. The V gene end was trimmed by 6 bases and the J gene end by 7 bases; junction bases not matched to a gene: 9. The CDR3 length is 14 residues. Written as DNA, the CDR3 is TGTGCCAGCAGCCGACAGGGGGTAGGAGGTGGCTACACCTTC. It yields the protein CASSRQGVGGGYTF.

This clonotype ranks as medium-sized. V and J are TRBV7-8 and TRBJ1-1; perhaps TRBD1 as D (5 bases). CDR1 is SGHVS, CDR2 FQNEAQ, per germline. This CDR3 is built from 13 residues. V was cut by 8 bases and J by 3 bases, with 13 bases left in between. The CDR3 DNA follows: TGTGCCAGCGGTGAAGGGGAGTACACTGAAGCTTTCTTT. Translated: CASGEGEYTEAFF. The full variable domain, its missing parts supplied by reference TRBV7-8 and TRBJ1-1, is GAGVSQSPRYKVAKRGQDVALRCDPISGHVSLFWYQQALGQGPEFLTYFQNEAQLDKSGLPSDRFFAERPEGSVSTLKIQRTQQEDSAVYLCASGEGEYTEAFFGQGTRLTVV.

This clonotype is classed as medium-sized (0.01 to 0.1%). The chain has TRBV20-1 and TRBJ2-7; 10 nucleotides line up with TRBD1. The V gene's germline CDR1 is DFQATT and CDR2 SNEGSKA (reference sequence). Trimming removed 4 bases from V and 5 bases from J; junction bases left unmatched: 11. The CDR3 spans 15 residues. CDR3 DNA sequence: TGCAGTGCTACTAGGAGGGGGACAGGGGACCACGAGCAGTACTTC. Protein product: CSATRRGTGDHEQYF.

In its sample, this clonotype is medium-sized. V and J are TRBV7-8 and TRBJ1-5, with TRBD1 matching over 10 bases. This CDR3 has 17 amino acids. CDR1 is SGHVS, CDR2 FQNEAQ, per germline. The ends lost 2 bases at V and 6 bases at J; junction bases unmatched: 10. The CDR3, as DNA: TGTGCCAGCAGCTTATACTCCGGGACAGGGGATGGTCAGCCCCAGCATTTT. It is translated as CASSLYSGTGDGQPQHF.

This clonotype was picked up many times. The chain links TRBV2 to TRBJ2-5; D remains ambiguous. Germline V lookup: CDR1 SNHLY, CDR2 FYNNEI. The CDR3 extends over 11 amino acids. Trimming cost V 8 bases and J 5 bases, with 9 bases left between them. CDR3 sequence reads: CASSFIETQYF. DNA of the CDR3: TGTGCCAGCTCTTTTATTGAGACCCAGTACTTC.